These T cell receptor beta chains were read from a single sample in a study of blood T cell repertoires in COVID-19. The repertoire was sequenced with immunoSEQ multiplex PCR; TCRdb's copy has only in-frame clones and lacks some. Of 150,000 or so clones detected, 88% appear once; the ten largest clones hold roughly 1.2%. Sequencing input: PBMCs or T cells enriched from blood (not recorded which). The receptors derive from a woman under 40 with acute COVID-19. CDR3s include the opening cysteine and the closing phenylalanine or tryptophan. D genes are given only for firm matches. Not all rows give a size; the values are once, few, many and, for expanded clones, a class.

v_gene	d_gene	abundance	j_gene	CDR3nt	CDR3aa
TRBV6-5	-	-	TRBJ1-1	TGTGCCAGCAGTAAACAGGGCCGGGACACTGAAGCTTTCTTT	CASSKQGRDTEAFF
TRBV27	TRBD1	few	TRBJ1-4	TGTGCCAGCAGGACCTATGGCGGGACAGGGGTTGAAAAACTGTTTTTT	CASRTYGGTGVEKLFF
TRBV6-5	-	-	TRBJ1-1	TGTGCCAGCAGTCCCAGAGTGGGGAGGGCTGAAGCTTTCTTT	CASSPRVGRAEAFF
TRBV6-4	-	-	TRBJ2-1	TGTGCCAGCAGTGACCAACCGGGATACAATGAGCAGTTCTTC	CASSDQPGYNEQFF
TRBV7-2	TRBD1	-	TRBJ1-1	TGTGCCAGCAGGGCGGCGGGGACAGGGAACACTGAAGCTTTCTTT	CASRAAGTGNTEAFF
TRBV10-3	-	-	TRBJ1-5	TGTGCCATCAGTGACGGTTTGCTCGGGCAGCCCCAGCATTTT	CAISDGLLGQPQHF
TRBV28	TRBD2	-	TRBJ2-1	TGTGCCAGCAGGGTGACTAGCGGGAGAATCGATGAGCAGTTCTTC	CASRVTSGRIDEQFF
TRBV28	-	-	TRBJ1-5	TGTGCCAGCAGTCCGACGGGAATAGCCTCGGGCAATCAGCCCCAGCATTTT	CASSPTGIASGNQPQHF
TRBV4-2	-	many	TRBJ2-1	TGTGCCAGCAGCCAAGATCAAGGAGGAAATTACAATGAGCAGTTCTTC	CASSQDQGGNYNEQFF
TRBV4-1	-	-	TRBJ1-4	TGCGCCAGCAGCCAAGATTTTAGCCTAGTTAGTGTTGAAAAACTGTTTTTT	CASSQDFSLVSVEKLFF
TRBV5-4	TRBD1	-	TRBJ1-2	TGTGCCAGCAGCTTACTTTTCCGGGACAGGGGGGCTAACTATGGCTACACCTTC	CASSLLFRDRGANYGYTF
TRBV7-8	TRBD2	-	TRBJ2-7	TGTGCCAGCAGCTTAGCGCTAATGGGACTAGCTCGGGACGAGCAGTACTTC	CASSLALMGLARDEQYF
TRBV5-1	-	-	TRBJ2-6	TGCGCCAGCAGCTTGGCACACGTGGCTGGGGCCAACGTCCTGACTTTC	CASSLAHVAGANVLTF
TRBV7-6	TRBD1	few	TRBJ1-6	TGTGCCAGCAGCTCGACAGGGGGTAATTCACCCCTCCACTTT	CASSSTGGNSPLHF
TRBV7-9	-	-	TRBJ1-1	TGTGCCAGCAGCCCGAGGGACACCAACACTGAAGCTTTCTTT	CASSPRDTNTEAFF
TRBV7-7	-	-	TRBJ2-1	TGTGCTAGCAGCCCCAGGGGTGCAGGGGCGGGTTACAATGAGCAGTTCTTC	CASSPRGAGAGYNEQFF
TRBV19	-	-	TRBJ2-1	TGTGCCAGTAGTATTCGTCCCGGCGGAGGGCCCTACAATGAGCAGTTCTTC	CASSIRPGGGPYNEQFF
TRBV2	TRBD2	-	TRBJ2-5	TGTGCCAGCAGTGCGGGGACTAGCGGGAGGGAGACCCAGTACTTC	CASSAGTSGRETQYF
TRBV6-5	TRBD1	-	TRBJ1-2	TGTGCCAGCAGGCAACAGGGGGCTAACTATGGCTACACCTTC	CASRQQGANYGYTF
TRBV19	-	-	TRBJ2-1	TGTGCCAGTACCCCCGATCAGTTCGGGACACCGTTCTTC	CASTPDQFGTPFF
TRBV5-4	-	-	TRBJ1-4	TGTGCCAGCAGCCTGCCCGGGACACAATCGGAAGAAAAACTGTTTTTT	CASSLPGTQSEEKLFF
TRBV7-2	-	-	TRBJ2-2	TGTGCCAGCAGCTTAGATGCGGGGCTCAACACCGGGGAGCTGTTTTTT	CASSLDAGLNTGELFF
TRBV19	-	once	TRBJ1-6	TGTGCCAGTAGTAAACCTCGGAGCTCCTATAATTCACCCCTCCACTTT	CASSKPRSSYNSPLHF
TRBV24-1	-	-	TRBJ2-7	TGTGCCACCAGTGATTCTAGCCCGGGAGAGCAGTACTTC	CATSDSSPGEQYF
TRBV6-5	TRBD1	-	TRBJ1-1	TGTGCCAGCAGTCCGACAGGGGAGGCTGAAGCTTTCTTT	CASSPTGEAEAFF
TRBV2	-	few	TRBJ2-1	TGTGCCAGCAAGGGGCATACAGGAGACTCCTACAATGAGCAGTTCTTC	CASKGHTGDSYNEQFF
TRBV5-6	TRBD1	-	TRBJ2-7	TGTGCCAGCAGCATTTCACAGGGGGTACTGGCATACGAGCAGTACTTC	CASSISQGVLAYEQYF
TRBV6-5	TRBD1	-	TRBJ1-2	TGTGCCAGTAAACTGGGACAGGGAAGCTACTATGGCTACACCTTC	CASKLGQGSYYGYTF
TRBV29-1	-	-	TRBJ1-5	TGCAGCGTTGCCTTGGCCGAGGCTCAGCCCCAGCATTTT	CSVALAEAQPQHF
TRBV19	TRBD1	-	TRBJ2-7	TGTGCCAGTAGTACTGGACAGGGCTACGAGCAGTACTTC	CASSTGQGYEQYF
TRBV5-1	-	-	TRBJ2-4	TGCGCCAGCACTACAGGGCTGGGTGACATTCAGTACTTC	CASTTGLGDIQYF
TRBV15	-	-	TRBJ2-1	TGTGCCACCAGCAGACTCTACAAGCGGGCCTACAATGAGCAGTTCTTC	CATSRLYKRAYNEQFF
TRBV25-1	TRBD1	-	TRBJ1-6	TGTGCCAGCAGTGAATCTCGGACAGGAGGGTCACCCCTCCACTTT	CASSESRTGGSPLHF
TRBV9	TRBD1	few	TRBJ2-6	TGTGCCAGCAGCGTGGGGACAGGGGGTTCTGGGGCCAACGTCCTGACTTTC	CASSVGTGGSGANVLTF
TRBV19	TRBD1	-	TRBJ1-1	TGTGCCAGTAGTACGACCGGACAGGGGTATCTGAACACTGAAGCTTTCTTT	CASSTTGQGYLNTEAFF
TRBV25-1	-	-	TRBJ1-2	TGTGCCAGCAGTGAAAGTAGGGGCGCCTATGGCTACACCTTC	CASSESRGAYGYTF
TRBV4-1	TRBD2	once	TRBJ2-7	TGCGCCAGCAGCCAAGATGGGACTAGCGCACTCTACGAGCAGTACTTC	CASSQDGTSALYEQYF
TRBV18	TRBD2	-	TRBJ2-7	TGTGCCAGCTCACCAGGGGGACTAGCGGGCCTACGTGGGCAGTACTTC	CASSPGGLAGLRGQYF
TRBV2	-	-	TRBJ2-7	TGTGCCAGCAGCGCACAGGGTTACGAGCAGTACTTC	CASSAQGYEQYF
TRBV4-3	TRBD2	-	TRBJ2-7	TGCGCCAGCAGCCAAGATCCGGTTAGCGGGAGGGCCTGGGAGCAGTACTTC	CASSQDPVSGRAWEQYF
TRBV5-6	-	-	TRBJ2-2	TGTGCCAGCAGCCGACAGTTTGGGGAGCTGTTTTTT	CASSRQFGELFF
TRBV4-3	-	-	TRBJ1-5	TGCGCCAGCAGCCAAGCGCTGGACAGAAAAAATCAGCCCCAGCATTTT	CASSQALDRKNQPQHF
TRBV2	-	-	TRBJ2-3	TGTGCCAGCGAGACAGAGTACACAGATACGCAGTATTTT	CASETEYTDTQYF
TRBV9	-	-	TRBJ2-3	TGTGCCAGCAGCGTGGGGGAGGTGAACACAGATACGCAGTATTTT	CASSVGEVNTDTQYF
TRBV9	TRBD2	-	TRBJ2-1	TGTGCCAGCAGCGTAGCGGTGGGGAGTAAGCGGGAGGGCAATGAGCAGTTCTTC	CASSVAVGSKREGNEQFF
TRBV2	-	-	TRBJ2-2	TGTGCCAGCAGTGATGGAGGGGCCGGGGAGCTGTTTTTT	CASSDGGAGELFF
TRBV9	-	-	TRBJ1-2	TGTGCCAGCAGCGTAGAGTTTGGAAAGGGGGACGGCTACACCTTC	CASSVEFGKGDGYTF
TRBV9	TRBD2	-	TRBJ2-1	TGTGCCAGCAGCGTAGCGGGACTAGCCTACAATGAGCAGTTCTTC	CASSVAGLAYNEQFF
TRBV4-1	TRBD1	-	TRBJ1-4	TGCGCCAGCAGCCAAGCGACGGGACAGGGTAGTGAAAAACTGTTTTTT	CASSQATGQGSEKLFF
TRBV7-2	TRBD2	-	TRBJ2-1	TGTGCCAGCAGCCCCCGGACTAGCGGGAGTGTGGGCAATGAGCAGTTCTTC	CASSPRTSGSVGNEQFF
TRBV28	TRBD2	-	TRBJ2-7	TGTGCCAGCAGTCGATGGGGGGGATTATACGAGCAGTACTTC	CASSRWGGLYEQYF
TRBV5-4	-	-	TRBJ1-1	TGTGCCAGCAGTGGGGGGAGAGAAGCTTTCTTT	CASSGGREAFF
TRBV28	TRBD1	-	TRBJ2-2	TGTGCCAGCAGTCCGGGACAGGGGGCTGTCTTGTTGGGCACCGGGGAGCTGTTTTTT	CASSPGQGAVLLGTGELFF
TRBV3-1/TRBV3-2	-	few	TRBJ1-1	TGTGCCAGCAGCCAAGGCGTGGAAGCTTTCTTT	CASSQGVEAFF
TRBV6-5	-	-	TRBJ1-1	TGTGCCAGCACCCAATCAGGGGACACTGAAGCTTTCTTT	CASTQSGDTEAFF
TRBV30	-	-	TRBJ2-3	TGTGCCTGGAGTCCTCAGCGGATAAGCACAGATACGCAGTATTTT	CAWSPQRISTDTQYF
TRBV28	-	-	TRBJ2-5	TGTGCCAGCAGTTTTTTTAGCCAAGAGACCCAGTACTTC	CASSFFSQETQYF
TRBV27	TRBD2	-	TRBJ2-1	TGTGCCAGCAGGCCGGGACTAGCGGGAGGTGGTGAGCAGTTCTTC	CASRPGLAGGGEQFF
TRBV3-1/TRBV3-2	TRBD2	-	TRBJ2-1	TGTGCCAGCAGCCCTCTACTAGCGGGAGGGGCATACAATGAGCAGTTCTTC	CASSPLLAGGAYNEQFF
TRBV27	TRBD1	-	TRBJ2-5	TGTGCCAGCAGGGGACAGGGGGTGGAGACCCAGTACTTC	CASRGQGVETQYF